This T cell receptor beta chain derives from a study of blood T cell repertoires in COVID-19. The overall study: Spain, Italy and the United States supplied samples that represented acute and convalescent COVID-19. PBMCs, B-cell-depleted T cells, or T cells were the source of the cDNA or gDNA that made up the material.

In terms of age and location, participants ranged from roughly 18 to 95 years and lived in under 30 US areas. Membership in each cohort depended on participant-reported clinical history. Sequenced by immunoSEQ multiplex PCR; TCRdb stores in-frame clones only, minus some. There are about 190,000 clones in the sample; under 80% occur only once, and about a sixth lies in the top ten. Germline V lookup: CDR1 SGHTA, CDR2 FQGNSA. V lost 2 bases and J 6 bases, leaving 16 bases between the germline ends. This CDR3 contains 15 residues. The chain is built from TRBV7-2 and TRBJ1-2, with D unclear. This clonotype was obtained from a woman aged 45 to 65 with acute COVID-19. The sample was PBMCs or T cells enriched from blood (not recorded which). CDR3 DNA sequence: TGTGCCAGCAGCTTAAATTTAGGGCCTAGCAATGGCTACACCTTC. This gives the protein CASSLNLGPSNGYTF.